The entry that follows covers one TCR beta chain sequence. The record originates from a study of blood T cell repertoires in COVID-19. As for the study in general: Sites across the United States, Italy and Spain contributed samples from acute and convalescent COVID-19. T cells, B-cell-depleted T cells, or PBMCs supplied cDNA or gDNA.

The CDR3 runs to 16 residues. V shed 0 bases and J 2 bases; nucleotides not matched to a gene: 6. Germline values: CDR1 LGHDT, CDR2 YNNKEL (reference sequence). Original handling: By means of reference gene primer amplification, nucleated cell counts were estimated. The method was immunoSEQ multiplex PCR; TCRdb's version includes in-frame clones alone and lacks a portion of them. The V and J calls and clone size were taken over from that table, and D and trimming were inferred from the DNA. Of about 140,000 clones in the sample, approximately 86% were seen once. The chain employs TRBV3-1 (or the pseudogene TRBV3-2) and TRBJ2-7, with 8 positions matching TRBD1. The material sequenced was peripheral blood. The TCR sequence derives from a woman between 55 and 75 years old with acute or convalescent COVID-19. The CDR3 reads CASSQDSGGLTYEQYF. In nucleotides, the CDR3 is TGTGCCAGCAGCCAAGATTCAGGGGGCCTCACCTACGAGCAGTACTTC.